These 11 T cell receptor beta chains share one sample of origin, sequenced in a study of blood T cell repertoires in COVID-19. Profiling relied on immunoSEQ multiplex PCR, and the TCRdb table lists in-frame clones only, not all of them. The sample has over 250,000 clones, approximately 89% seen once. The specimen was peripheral blood. Receptor source: a man in his forties who had recovered from COVID-19.

This chain connects TRBV3-1 (or the pseudogene TRBV3-2) to TRBJ1-4, with D hard to call. From germline, CDR1 is LGHDT and CDR2 YNNKEL (reference sequence). The CDR3 consists of 13 residues. Trimming removed 1 base at V and 8 bases at J, with 8 bases between. The CDR3 protein is CASSQVMEEKLFF. The CDR3 DNA follows: TGTGCCAGCAGCCAAGTAATGGAGGAAAAACTGTTTTTT.

The J gene is TRBJ1-1, the V gene TRBV30; TRBD1 is a possible D gene (5 bases). Germline V gene data show CDR1 as GTSNPN and CDR2 as SVGIG (reference sequence). The CDR3 extends over 14 amino acids. Trimming took 1 base from V and 1 from J, leaving 10 bases between them. The chain's CDR3 is CAWSARGKNTEAFF. CDR3 DNA sequence: TGTGCCTGGAGTGCGCGGGGCAAGAACACTGAAGCTTTCTTT. The full variable domain, rest sourced from reference TRBV30 and TRBJ1-1, is SQTIHQWPATLVQPVGSPLSLECTVEGTSNPNLYWYRQAAGRGLQLLFYSVGIGQISSEVPQNLSASRPQDRQFILSSKKLLLSDSGFYLCAWSARGKNTEAFFGQGTRLTVV.

J is TRBJ2-7 and V is TRBV12-3 or TRBV12-4, with D unclear. This CDR3 comprises 13 residues. V lost 2 bases to trimming and J lost 5 bases, with 10 bases between them. This chain's CDR3 is CASSLLTPNEQYF. CDR3 coding DNA: TGTGCCAGCAGTTTACTTACGCCTAACGAGCAGTACTTC.

The chain employs TRBV6-5 and TRBJ1-5, with a weak D call TRBD1 (5 bases). V lost 4 bases, J lost 2 bases, and 9 bases lay in between. The CDR3 contains 14 residues. Per germline, CDR1 MNHEY and CDR2 SVGAGI. CDR3 coding DNA: TGTGCCAGCAGTTCGCAAGGGGGCAATCAGCCCCAGCATTTT. Translating it yields CASSSQGGNQPQHF.

V and J are TRBV19 and TRBJ2-7, with 9 bases identical to TRBD1. Germline V gene lookup returns CDR1 LNHDA and CDR2 SQIVND (reference sequence). The trim removed 6 bases at V and 1 base at J, leaving 4 bases unmatched. This CDR3 spans 14 amino acids. CDR3 coding DNA: TGTGCCAGTAGGGCGGACAGGGGTTCCTACGAGCAGTACTTC. This gives the protein CASRADRGSYEQYF.

V is TRBV4-1 and J is TRBJ2-2; 14 bases are shared with TRBD2. In germline, CDR1 is MGHRA, CDR2 YSYEKL. The CDR3 length is 17 residues. V dropped 5 bases and J dropped 7; count of bases not matched to a gene: 9. Here the CDR3 reads CASSSRLAGGPVGELFF. The CDR3 nucleotides are TGCGCCAGCAGCTCCAGACTAGCGGGAGGGCCCGTCGGGGAGCTGTTTTTT.

The V call is TRBV7-8, the J call TRBJ2-3, with TRBD2 identical over 9 bases. Per germline, CDR1 SGHVS and CDR2 FQNEAQ. J gave up 2 bases and V 1 base, and 7 bases lay outside the gene matches. The CDR3 has 17 residues. As DNA, the CDR3 is TGTGCCAGCAGCTTAGTTGCAGCGGGGGGTTACACAGATACGCAGTATTTT. Translating it yields CASSLVAAGGYTDTQYF.

The rearrangement uses TRBV9 and TRBJ1-2; D possibly corresponds to TRBD1 (5 bases). This CDR3 region has 14 residues. Trimming pared 0 bases from V and 7 bases from J, leaving 13 bases between. Germline CDR1 SGDLS, CDR2 YYNGEE. CDR3 residues: CASSVGPGLIGYTF. The DNA for the CDR3 is TGTGCCAGCAGCGTAGGGCCAGGGTTGATTGGCTACACCTTC.

J is TRBJ2-3 and V is TRBV11-3, with 8 nucleotides matching TRBD1. J gave up 3 bases and V 1 base, and 3 bases lay outside the gene matches. CDR1 and CDR2 (germline): SGHNT, YENEEA. The CDR3 runs to 15 residues. The CDR3 region is CASSLGTGWTDTQYF. In DNA, the CDR3 is TGTGCCAGCAGCTTAGGGACAGGGTGGACAGATACGCAGTATTTT.

The V gene is TRBV19, the J gene TRBJ2-7; D perhaps matches TRBD2 (6 bases). V was cut by 5 bases and J by 2 bases, with 13 bases left in between. Germline values: CDR1 LNHDA, CDR2 SQIVND (reference sequence). This CDR3 comprises 14 residues. The CDR3 coding sequence is TGTGCCAGTAGTGAACCGGGACTTACCTACGAGCAGTACTTC. Encoded protein: CASSEPGLTYEQYF.

This chain connects TRBV20-1 to TRBJ1-6; perhaps TRBD1 as D (6 bases). This CDR3 has 14 residues. Trimming took 3 bases from V and 9 from J, leaving 15 bases between them. Germline V CDR1 and CDR2: DFQATT, SNEGSKA (reference sequence). CDR3 DNA: TGCAGTGCTAGTCAACAGGGATTGGGTTCACCCCTCCACTTT. The encoded protein is CSASQQGLGSPLHF.